One sample yielded the 3 T cell receptor beta chains listed below, sequenced in a study of control samples from healthy donors and cancer patients. Assay used: immunoSEQ multiplex PCR; TCRdb lists only in-frame clones, some missing. Seen here are fewer than 200,000 clones, just over 90% observed once, and the top ten hold 1.2% to 1.5%. The material sequenced was blood. These receptors were taken from a man between 25 and 39 years old in good health.

This chain joins TRBV7-9 and TRBJ1-1; 10 bases are a match to TRBD1. This CDR3 is 15 amino acids long. Germline V CDR1 and CDR2: SEHNR, FQNEAQ (reference sequence). J gave up 4 bases and V 5 bases, and 7 bases lay outside the gene matches. The CDR3 loop is CASSGDRGLVTEAFF. CDR3 in DNA: TGTGCCAGCAGCGGTGACAGGGGGCTGGTCACTGAAGCTTTCTTT.

This rearrangement joins TRBV6-5 to TRBJ1-3; the match to TRBD1 covers 8 bases. Germline V gene data show CDR1 as MNHEY and CDR2 as SVGAGI. This CDR3 region has 15 residues. J gave up 1 base and V 4 bases, and 3 bases lay outside the gene matches. CDR3 region: CASSSDRGSGNTIYF. The CDR3 DNA sequence: TGTGCCAGCAGTTCCGACAGGGGTTCTGGAAACACCATATATTTT.

This clone was seen a single time. This chain connects TRBV21-1 to TRBJ2-3; whether TRBD1, the table's D call, matches the DNA was not checked. TRBV21-1 is marked as a pseudogene. CDR3 size: 18 residues. DNA of the CDR3: TGTGCCAGCAGCCACACAATCATAAGGGGGCAAGGGACAGATACGCAGTATTTT. It specifies CASSHTIIRGQGTDTQYF.